This T cell receptor beta chain stems from a study of response to subunit inactivated influenza vaccine. Whole-study findings and limits: Each seasonal flu vaccination may recruit only limited new T cells, authors suggested.

The CDR3 spans 13 residues. Trimming shortened V by 5 bases and J by 1 base, and 8 bases separated the two germline ends. TCRdb reanalysed the RT-PCR reads using MiXCR and keeps one entry per CDR3 protein. Among roughly 630,000 distinct CDR3 sequences, around 15% were seen once, and the ten largest hold less than 9%. In this sample, this clonotype turned up a few times. The antigen is undetermined. This receptor was taken from a man aged 45 to 65 who received an inactivated influenza vaccine. Here the sequenced sample was PBMCs from blood, taken 14 to 15 days before vaccination. The J gene is TRBJ1-2, the V gene TRBV12-3 or TRBV12-4; TRBD1 might be the D (5 bases). The CDR3 coding sequence is TGTGCCAGCAGTCAGGACATTAACTATGGCTACACCTTC. It is translated as CASSQDINYGYTF.